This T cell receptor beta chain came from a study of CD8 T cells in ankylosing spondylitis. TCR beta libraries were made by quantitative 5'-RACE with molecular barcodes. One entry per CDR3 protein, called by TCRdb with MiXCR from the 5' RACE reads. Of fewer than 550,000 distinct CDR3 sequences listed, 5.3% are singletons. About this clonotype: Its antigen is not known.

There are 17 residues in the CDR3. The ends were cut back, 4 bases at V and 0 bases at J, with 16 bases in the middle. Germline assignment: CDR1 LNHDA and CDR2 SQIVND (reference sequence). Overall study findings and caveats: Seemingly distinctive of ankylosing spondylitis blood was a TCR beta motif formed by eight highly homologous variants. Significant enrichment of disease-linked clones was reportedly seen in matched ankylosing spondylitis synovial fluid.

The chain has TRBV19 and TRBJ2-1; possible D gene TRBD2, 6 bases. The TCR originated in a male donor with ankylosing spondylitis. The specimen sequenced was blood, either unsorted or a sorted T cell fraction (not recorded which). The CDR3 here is CASSNPGLYYSYNEQFF. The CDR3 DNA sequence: TGTGCCAGTAGTAACCCGGGACTCTACTACTCCTACAATGAGCAGTTCTTC.